This TCR beta chain was identified during a study of shared clonotypes between healthy human individuals. Looking at the study overall: Aged between 18 and 49, the donors were a couple of women and three men. Study-level findings and limits: Between four donors, naive CD4 clonotypes were shared at a level of around 4.8%.

Notes on this clone: Its antigen is unknown.

V was clipped by 9 bases and J by 0 bases, with 15 bases between them. Germline V gives CDR1 SGHNT, CDR2 YYREEE (reference sequence). The length of the CDR3 is 14 residues. Clones were read by immunoSEQ multiplex PCR, and TCRdb kept only the in-frame ones, dropping some. Of some 2,500,000 clones in the sample, 90% to 95% are singletons; the top ten hold about 0.39%. Sequences were obtained from naive CD4+ T cells from PBMCs. Stated subset: CD45RA+ positively selected. The receptor was derived from a man between 18 and 29 years old in good health. Some clones in this sample may be carry-over from other donors' samples. This chain connects TRBV5-4 to TRBJ1-2; D may be TRBD1 (6 bases). In DNA form, the CDR3 reads TGTGCCACCCATGTGACAGGCTCTAACTATGGCTACACCTTC. This codes for CATHVTGSNYGYTF.